The sequence of this T cell receptor (beta chain) was determined in a study of prognosis after radiotherapy for stage I lung cancer. Study background: After radiotherapy, around 15 showed no significant progression while four developed distant metastases (median around seven months). Findings of the study overall: Differences in TRBV and TRBJ gene usage were reportedly observed between patients with and without metastases. Stereotactic body radiation therapy was followed by a fall in unique TCR clone counts, with a median of approximately 10,000 versus 7,000.

Genomic DNA was subjected to two-round multiplex PCR for amplification of TCR beta CDR3. Primers targeting each individual TRBV and TRBJ gene were applied in first-round PCR. One entry per CDR3 protein, called by TCRdb with MiXCR from the multiplex PCR reads. The data contain approximately 30,000 distinct CDR3 sequences, roughly two fifths of them seen just once; the ten biggest clones take up 15%. Peripheral blood samples of 5 to 6 milliliters were drawn at each of two time points. This clonotype has at least ten counts. Antigen unknown. The CDR3 totals 14 residues. In germline, CDR1 is SGHNT, CDR2 YYREEE (reference sequence). Germline trimming cut 4 bases from V and 6 bases from J; bases unmatched to any gene: 9.

The sequence was collected from a donor aged 50 or older with non-small cell lung cancer. The V gene is TRBV5-4, the J gene TRBJ1-2, with 7 nucleotides matching TRBD1. The sample was PBMCs, taken before or after stereotactic body radiation therapy (not recorded which). CDR3 bases: TGTGCCAGCAGCAGGAATACAGGGGACCATGGCTACACCTTC. The encoded protein is CASSRNTGDHGYTF. Together with reference TRBV5-4 and TRBJ1-2, the CDR3 gives the full variable domain: ETGVTQSPTHLIKTRGQQVTLRCSSQSGHNTVSWYQQALGQGPQFIFQYYREEENGRGNFPPRFSGLQFPNYSSELNVNALELDDSALYLCASSRNTGDHGYTFGSGTRLTVV.